This TCR beta chain emerged from a study of CD8 T cells in ankylosing spondylitis. This clonotype was counted only a few times. What it recognizes is unknown. MiXCR, applied by TCRdb to the 5' RACE reads, yields one record per CDR3 protein. This sample has tens of thousands of distinct CDR3 sequences, with less than 40% found just once. Study results and caveats: Eight or nine highly homologous variants formed a TCR beta motif that appeared characteristic of ankylosing spondylitis blood. In reactive arthritis synovial fluid and blood, some motif variants had been reported before.

The source of this sequence is a male donor with ankylosing spondylitis. Sequenced material: synovial fluid, either unsorted or a sorted T cell fraction (not recorded which).

The CDR3 DNA reads TGTGCCAGCAGTGTGGCTACAGGGGAGAGAGAAACAGATACGCAGTATTTT. Translated: CASSVATGERETDTQYF. The gene calls are TRBV2 and TRBJ2-3; 7 positions agree with TRBD1. The V gene end was trimmed by 4 bases and the J gene end by 3 bases; junction bases not matched to a gene: 13. Germline V gene data show CDR1 as SNHLY and CDR2 as FYNNEI. The CDR3 is made up of 17 amino acids.